This TCR beta chain was sequenced during a study of T-cell reconstitution after alpha-beta-depleted transplantation in children. A TCRbeta library incorporating unique molecular identifiers was prepared. MiXCR, applied by TCRdb to the PCR reads, yields one record per CDR3 protein. The table shows 600,000 or so distinct CDR3 sequences, with approximately 22% occurring only once. Germline V gene lookup returns CDR1 MNHEY and CDR2 SVGEGT. Trimming stripped 0 bases from V and 2 bases from J, with 16 bases between. The CDR3 length is 17 residues. This clonotype showed up just a few times. Its antigen is unknown. Study results and caveats: By one year post-transplant, T-cell counts and diversity largely arose from T cells that were newly produced. Reportedly, alpha-beta T cells present about two months post-transplant originated from several hundred expanded clones of graft origin. High day-60 TCRbeta diversity in some patients came from surviving recipient T cells and thymic progenitors.

The chain links TRBV6-2 or TRBV6-3 to TRBJ2-5, with D tentatively TRBD2 (5 bases). The source of this sequence is a boy under three years old who had a stem cell transplant for acute myeloid leukemia, so the T cells may come from the graft donor. The sample here was PBMCs, mostly from graft donor cells, taken 360 days after TCRalphabeta/CD19-depleted stem cell transplant. In DNA, the CDR3 is TGTGCCAGCAGTTACTCGATTGGGCTACCGGGGCAAGAGACCCAGTACTTC. Amino acids: CASSYSIGLPGQETQYF.